This is a list of T cell receptor beta chains from one sample in a study of technical replicates of blood from a handful of donors. The data were produced by immunoSEQ multiplex PCR, yet TCRdb's version contains in-frame clones alone and is incomplete. The sample shows around 90,000 clones, about 94% of them seen only once. Source material: T cells isolated from PBMCs. The origin of the receptors is a human donor in good health. Both conserved end residues are part of each CDR3.

V,J,CDR3
TRBV9,TRBJ2-2,CASGGLSNTGELFF
TRBV5-1,TRBJ2-1,CASSWGLAGGTRGSNEQFF
TRBV5-1,TRBJ2-1,CASSGTSGYNEQFF
TRBV30,TRBJ2-1,CAWSVSGGPYNEQFF
TRBV27,TRBJ2-1,CASTGQGGEQFF
TRBV6-1,TRBJ2-3,CASSGGTSGGPGSTDTQYF
TRBV28,TRBJ1-2,CASSTRLSRRDTLRNGYTF
TRBV30,TRBJ2-4,CAWSVETAKNIQYF
TRBV11-2,TRBJ1-1,CASSLGGGAEAFF
TRBV29-1,TRBJ2-1,CSVEGRDRETSGSLTGSYNEQFF
TRBV7-3,TRBJ2-1,CASSALAGASYNEQFF
TRBV28,TRBJ2-7,CASSRGVEYEQYF
TRBV19,TRBJ2-1,CASKDRGSVNAYNEQFF
TRBV5-1,TRBJ1-2,CASSLEQSIDYTF
TRBV18,TRBJ1-5,CASSPGQNNQPQHF
TRBV4-1,TRBJ2-1,CASSLIPDAGPYNEQFF
TRBV1,TRBJ2-5,CTSNRDLQETQYF
TRBV6-6,TRBJ1-2,CASSYEGADYGYTF
TRBV10-2,TRBJ1-3,CASGKGQGVDTIYF
TRBV19,TRBJ2-1,CASSMGTGGGEQFF
TRBV10-3,TRBJ1-3,CAISESPFVGEFSGNTIYF
TRBV2,TRBJ2-4,CASSPGLAGGLIQYF
TRBV13,TRBJ1-2,CASSLRDFNYGYTF
TRBV10-1,TRBJ2-1,CASSGPTSGGDNEQFF
TRBV5-1,TRBJ2-7,CASSWTGGAYEQYF
TRBV7-9,TRBJ2-7,CASSFGGIHEQYF
TRBV28,TRBJ1-5,CASSFSWDSYSNQPQHF
TRBV4-1,TRBJ1-5,CASSQTGGQPQHF
TRBV11-2,TRBJ2-7,CASSLDGGRALEQYF
TRBV27,TRBJ1-1,CASSSYRGPSTEAFF
TRBV5-5,TRBJ1-2,CASSLQAYYGYTF
TRBV6-1,TRBJ2-7,CASRGTTGSSF